This T cell receptor beta chain was sequenced for a study of T-cell memory formation after mild COVID-19. Study context: TCR clusters showed largely donor specificity.

One entry per CDR3 protein results from TCRdb running MiXCR on the 5' RACE reads. This table holds a few hundred thousand distinct CDR3 sequences, roughly an eighth found once. This clonotype was detected only a few times. The sample comprised PBMCs or a T cell subset sorted from them (not recorded which). The TCR comes from a man aged 18 to 30 who had mild COVID-19 (a few samples of this study predate the infection). Cell type and time point are not known.

CDR3 protein: CASGSNREPQHF. Here the CDR3 DNA reads TGTGCTAGTGGTTCTAACCGGGAACCCCAGCATTTT. The rearrangement links TRBV12-5 to TRBJ1-5; D gene unclear. Germline V gene lookup returns CDR1 LGHNT and CDR2 FRNRAP. The CDR3 has 12 amino acids. V gave up 4 bases and J gave up 10 bases, with 11 bases separating them.